This T cell receptor beta chain was profiled in a study of T cell repertoires in cytomegalovirus infection. Study conclusions and caveats: The ex vivo response showed dominance by HLA-C-restricted CMV-specific TCR beta clonotypes. Individuals carrying CMV plus the relevant HLA were identified by cumulative frequency of public TCR beta families.

This clonotype was counted between two and nine times. Its antigen is as yet unknown. TCRdb itself ran the reads through MiXCR, one entry per CDR3 protein. This table has 160,000 or so distinct CDR3 sequences, 15% to 20% appearing once. V dropped 7 bases and J dropped 4 bases, with 13 bases sitting between them. CDR3 length: 13 residues. The chain recombines TRBV12-3 or TRBV12-4 with TRBJ1-1; D is perhaps TRBD1 (6 bases). The sequence was obtained from a human donor in good health (CMV status not recorded). Some clones in this sample may be carry-over from other donors' samples. Sequenced input: CD8+ T cells from PBMCs. The CDR3 here is CASTQGKSTEAFF. The CDR3 DNA is TGTGCCAGCACCCAGGGGAAATCCACTGAAGCTTTCTTT.